Listed below are T cell receptor beta chains from one sample, sequenced in a study of cytomegalovirus exposure and HLA in healthy donors. Using immunoSEQ multiplex PCR, the repertoire was profiled, and TCRdb retains in-frame clones only, with some absent. Of 200,000 to 250,000 clones in the sample, over 65% were seen once. The sample taken for sequencing was PBMCs. The receptor source for this set is a woman aged 55-75 years in good health and CMV-seropositive. The CDR3 runs from the conserved cysteine through the conserved F or W. The D gene is left open where the match is weak. Size values are once, few and many counts, or a class for expanded clones, and some rows have none.

cdr3_nt	cdr3_aa	j_call	v_call	clone_size	d_call
TGTTCCAGCAGCTTGGGTCGGACAGGGGAGGGCCATGGCTACACCTTC	CSSSLGRTGEGHGYTF	TRBJ1-2	TRBV7-9	NA	TRBD1
TGTGCCAGCAGCGTAGCAGGAGGGCCGTACTACGAGCAGTACTTC	CASSVAGGPYYEQYF	TRBJ2-7	TRBV9	NA	NA
TGTGCCAGCAGCGTGGGACAGGAGAATTCACCCCTCCACTTT	CASSVGQENSPLHF	TRBJ1-6	TRBV5-6	NA	TRBD1
TGTGCCTGCTCCCCCGGGACAGGGGTCGTGCAGTACTTC	CACSPGTGVVQYF	TRBJ2-7	TRBV30	NA	TRBD1
TGTGCCAGCAGCCAAGATTGGAGGGGGGGTAGAGAGACCCAGTACTTC	CASSQDWRGGRETQYF	TRBJ2-5	TRBV4-2	NA	NA
TGTGCCAGCAGCCCGGGGAGCGTGCTATCCTACGAGCAGTACTTC	CASSPGSVLSYEQYF	TRBJ2-7	TRBV7-9	NA	NA
TGCGCCAGCAGCTCCCAGTTCGGCGGGAGGCGGCAAGGGACAGATACGCAGTATTTT	CASSSQFGGRRQGTDTQYF	TRBJ2-3	TRBV5-1	NA	TRBD2
TGTGCCAGCAGCTTGACTCCGAACACTGAAGCTTTCTTT	CASSLTPNTEAFF	TRBJ1-1	TRBV5-4	NA	NA
TGTGCCAGCCTAGCGGGGGATCGGTATGAGCAGTTCTTC	CASLAGDRYEQFF	TRBJ2-1	TRBV7-9	NA	TRBD2
TGTGCCAGCAGCTACCGTGGGGGGACCCACTACGAGCAGTACTTC	CASSYRGGTHYEQYF	TRBJ2-7	TRBV14	NA	NA
TGTGCCAGCAGCCAAGATTTCCGGCAGGCAGATACGCAGTATTTT	CASSQDFRQADTQYF	TRBJ2-3	TRBV4-2	NA	NA
TGTGCCATCAGAGCGTCAGGGGGGAACTATGGCTACACCTTC	CAIRASGGNYGYTF	TRBJ1-2	TRBV10-3	NA	TRBD1
TGCGCCAGCAGCGCGGGACCTAGCAATCAGCCCCAGCATTTT	CASSAGPSNQPQHF	TRBJ1-5	TRBV5-1	once	NA
TGTGCCAGTAGTATAGGACTAGCGGGAGCGAACCCTAGCACAGATACGCAGTATTTT	CASSIGLAGANPSTDTQYF	TRBJ2-3	TRBV19	NA	TRBD2
TGTGCCAGCAGACCACAGGGCGACGAGCAGTACTTC	CASRPQGDEQYF	TRBJ2-7	TRBV6-6	few	NA
TGCAGCGTTGGGACTAGCGGGAGGGCAAATACGCAGTATTTT	CSVGTSGRANTQYF	TRBJ2-3	TRBV29-1	NA	TRBD2
TGTGCCATCAGTGATGAACCGGGACAGGGGAGGGCAACTAATGAAAAACTGTTTTTT	CAISDEPGQGRATNEKLFF	TRBJ1-4	TRBV10-3	NA	TRBD1
TGTGCCAGCAGCCCGAGAGGGGCGGGAGGAGCCTACGAGCAGTACTTC	CASSPRGAGGAYEQYF	TRBJ2-7	TRBV7-9	NA	TRBD2
TGTGCCAGCAGCTTCCGGAGGCGGGAGGGCTACGAGCAGTACTTC	CASSFRRREGYEQYF	TRBJ2-7	TRBV11-2	NA	TRBD2
TGTGCCAGCACCCCTAGGTTTCATGGCTACACCTTC	CASTPRFHGYTF	TRBJ1-2	TRBV28	NA	NA
TGTGCCAGCAGCTCGCACTCGGCAGGGTGGTATGGCTACACCTTC	CASSSHSAGWYGYTF	TRBJ1-2	TRBV7-9	once	NA
TGTGCCAGCTCACCGGACAGAGCTGGAAACACCATATATTTT	CASSPDRAGNTIYF	TRBJ1-3	TRBV18	NA	NA
TGTGCCAGCAGTTTACACGGGACAGCAAATCAGCCCCAGCATTTT	CASSLHGTANQPQHF	TRBJ1-5	TRBV28	NA	TRBD1
TGTGCCAGCAGTGAATCCGGGTATGACTATGGCTACACCTTC	CASSESGYDYGYTF	TRBJ1-2	TRBV6-1	NA	NA
TGTGCCAGCTCACCACTTTCACAGGCAACTAATGAAAAACTGTTTTTT	CASSPLSQATNEKLFF	TRBJ1-4	TRBV18	NA	NA
TGTGCCAGCAGCGCGGTAGGCACTGAAGCTTTCTTT	CASSAVGTEAFF	TRBJ1-1	TRBV6-1	once	NA
TGTGCCAGCAGTCCGGGCGGTTACAGGGTACGCGAGCAGTACTTC	CASSPGGYRVREQYF	TRBJ2-7	TRBV5-6	NA	NA
TGCGCCAGCAGCCCAAACGGCGGGTTCAATCAGCCCCAGCATTTT	CASSPNGGFNQPQHF	TRBJ1-5	TRBV4-3	NA	NA
TGTGCCAGCAGCATTGGAGGGAATGAGCAGTTCTTC	CASSIGGNEQFF	TRBJ2-1	TRBV9	few	NA
TGTGCCTGGAGCGAACAGGGGCCCCCCCTCCACTTT	CAWSEQGPPLHF	TRBJ1-6	TRBV30	NA	TRBD1
TGTGCCAGCAGCCCTACAGGGGGCCCCTATGGCTACACCTTC	CASSPTGGPYGYTF	TRBJ1-2	TRBV7-2	NA	TRBD1
TGTGCCAGCAGCGTAGGGGCGGGAGTGGCGGGGGGGGCCGAGCAGTACTTC	CASSVGAGVAGGAEQYF	TRBJ2-7	TRBV9	once	TRBD2
TGCAGTGCTACAGGGATCTACGAGCAGTACTTC	CSATGIYEQYF	TRBJ2-7	TRBV20-1	NA	NA
TGTGCCAGCAGCTTAGTTGCAAGACTCAGCACAGATACGCAGTATTTT	CASSLVARLSTDTQYF	TRBJ2-3	TRBV7-2	few	NA
TGTGCCAGCTCACCCAGACAGTTGGACGAGCAGTACTTC	CASSPRQLDEQYF	TRBJ2-7	TRBV18	NA	NA
TGTGCCAGCAGTGACCCCGGACAGGTTAGCCACGAGCAGTACTTC	CASSDPGQVSHEQYF	TRBJ2-7	TRBV25-1	NA	TRBD1
TGTGCCAGCAGCCAAGTTGCAGGGGGCTCCTACGAGCAGTACTTC	CASSQVAGGSYEQYF	TRBJ2-7	TRBV14	NA	TRBD1
TGTGCCAGCAGCCAGGGACTAGCGGGTTCGGGAGATACGCAGTATTTT	CASSQGLAGSGDTQYF	TRBJ2-3	TRBV7-2	NA	TRBD2
TGTGCCAGCAGCTTACTGTTAGGACAGGGTCGAGCGGACGAGCAGTACTTC	CASSLLLGQGRADEQYF	TRBJ2-7	TRBV7-9	few	TRBD1
TGCGCCAGCAGCCCTATCCCACAGTCCTACGAGCAGTACTTC	CASSPIPQSYEQYF	TRBJ2-7	TRBV4-1	once	NA
TGCGCCAGCTCCCGGGGACTAGCGGGACACGAGCAGTTCTTC	CASSRGLAGHEQFF	TRBJ2-1	TRBV5-1	NA	TRBD2
TGTGCCAGCAGCTTTACTACGACCGGGGAGCTGTTTTTT	CASSFTTTGELFF	TRBJ2-2	TRBV7-8	NA	NA
TGTGCCAGCAGCGTGAGGACAGGGGGTTCACCCCTCCACTTT	CASSVRTGGSPLHF	TRBJ1-6	TRBV9	NA	TRBD1
TGTGCCAGCAGCCTGGACAGCTATGGCTACACCTTC	CASSLDSYGYTF	TRBJ1-2	TRBV7-9	NA	NA
TGTGCCAGCAGCTTATACCCGACAGAGCAGAACATTCAGTACTTC	CASSLYPTEQNIQYF	TRBJ2-4	TRBV7-2	NA	NA
TGCGCCAGCAGCTTGAGTAGACAGCAGAATTCACCCCTCCACTTT	CASSLSRQQNSPLHF	TRBJ1-6	TRBV5-1	NA	NA
TGTGCCAGCAGCGCAGGTGGTAGCAATCAGCCCCAGCATTTT	CASSAGGSNQPQHF	TRBJ1-5	TRBV7-9	few	NA